The clone carrying this TCR beta chain was seen only a few times. Its antigen is not identified. This sample was included in a study of a mutant IDH1 vaccine in newly diagnosed glioma. Overall study context: Patients under treatment included about 60% males and about 38% females and had a mean age of around 43 years. Findings and limits, study-wide: Pseudoprogression looked unconnected to shifts in top peripheral T cell clonotypes. Induction of immune responses by the vaccine occurred in roughly 93% of patients.

Sequencing used immunoSEQ multiplex PCR; TCRdb keeps in-frame clones, though not all of them. The top ten clones hold 4.9% of a sample with tens of thousands of clones, over 60% of them seen once. The time point was: week 47, end of study. With topical imiquimod, each dose of the vaccine consisted of 300 ug of mutant IDH1 20-mer peptide. The CDR3 length is 13 residues. V lost 2 bases to trimming and J lost 8 bases, with 10 bases between them. Germline values: CDR1 MNHEY, CDR2 SMNVEV (reference sequence). This receptor was obtained from a woman in her 40s with glioma. Some clones in this sample may be carry-over from other donors' samples. The sample was PBMCs, taken from a glioma patient whose treatment included an IDH1 peptide vaccine. This chain uses TRBV27 with TRBJ2-1; perhaps TRBD2 as D (5 bases). Here the CDR3 reads CASSLVSADEQFF. The DNA of the CDR3 is TGTGCCAGCAGTTTAGTTAGCGCCGATGAGCAGTTCTTC.